The source of this TCR beta chain is a study of shared clonotypes between healthy human individuals. The study's findings and limits: Generation probabilities were higher for clonotypes shared across all four sorted-subset donors than for unshared ones. Sampling covered blood only; tissue repertoires likely differ. An expected dependence of interdonor clonotype sharing on sequencing depth was noted.

The CDR3 length is 16 residues. Per the germline V gene, CDR1 is LNHNV and CDR2 is YYDKDF (reference sequence). Division of CD4+ cells produced a CD45RA+ naive subset and a CD45RA-negative memory subset. About this clone: No antigen is known for it. The junction differs from germline at one of its ends, possibly a read error.

Repertoires were generated with immunoSEQ multiplex PCR, while TCRdb's copy carries only in-frame clones and drops some. The sample has approximately 530,000 clones; 96% are singletons. The sample was naive CD4+ T cells sorted from blood. Subset of the sample: CD45RA+ positively selected. The sequence was collected from a woman in her thirties in good health. This rearrangement joins TRBV15 to TRBJ1-5; D is possibly TRBD1 (5 bases). CDR3: CATSREIGGWNQPQHF. The DNA of the CDR3 is TGTGCCACCAGCCGAGAGATCGGGGGGTGGAATCAGCCCCAGCATTTT.